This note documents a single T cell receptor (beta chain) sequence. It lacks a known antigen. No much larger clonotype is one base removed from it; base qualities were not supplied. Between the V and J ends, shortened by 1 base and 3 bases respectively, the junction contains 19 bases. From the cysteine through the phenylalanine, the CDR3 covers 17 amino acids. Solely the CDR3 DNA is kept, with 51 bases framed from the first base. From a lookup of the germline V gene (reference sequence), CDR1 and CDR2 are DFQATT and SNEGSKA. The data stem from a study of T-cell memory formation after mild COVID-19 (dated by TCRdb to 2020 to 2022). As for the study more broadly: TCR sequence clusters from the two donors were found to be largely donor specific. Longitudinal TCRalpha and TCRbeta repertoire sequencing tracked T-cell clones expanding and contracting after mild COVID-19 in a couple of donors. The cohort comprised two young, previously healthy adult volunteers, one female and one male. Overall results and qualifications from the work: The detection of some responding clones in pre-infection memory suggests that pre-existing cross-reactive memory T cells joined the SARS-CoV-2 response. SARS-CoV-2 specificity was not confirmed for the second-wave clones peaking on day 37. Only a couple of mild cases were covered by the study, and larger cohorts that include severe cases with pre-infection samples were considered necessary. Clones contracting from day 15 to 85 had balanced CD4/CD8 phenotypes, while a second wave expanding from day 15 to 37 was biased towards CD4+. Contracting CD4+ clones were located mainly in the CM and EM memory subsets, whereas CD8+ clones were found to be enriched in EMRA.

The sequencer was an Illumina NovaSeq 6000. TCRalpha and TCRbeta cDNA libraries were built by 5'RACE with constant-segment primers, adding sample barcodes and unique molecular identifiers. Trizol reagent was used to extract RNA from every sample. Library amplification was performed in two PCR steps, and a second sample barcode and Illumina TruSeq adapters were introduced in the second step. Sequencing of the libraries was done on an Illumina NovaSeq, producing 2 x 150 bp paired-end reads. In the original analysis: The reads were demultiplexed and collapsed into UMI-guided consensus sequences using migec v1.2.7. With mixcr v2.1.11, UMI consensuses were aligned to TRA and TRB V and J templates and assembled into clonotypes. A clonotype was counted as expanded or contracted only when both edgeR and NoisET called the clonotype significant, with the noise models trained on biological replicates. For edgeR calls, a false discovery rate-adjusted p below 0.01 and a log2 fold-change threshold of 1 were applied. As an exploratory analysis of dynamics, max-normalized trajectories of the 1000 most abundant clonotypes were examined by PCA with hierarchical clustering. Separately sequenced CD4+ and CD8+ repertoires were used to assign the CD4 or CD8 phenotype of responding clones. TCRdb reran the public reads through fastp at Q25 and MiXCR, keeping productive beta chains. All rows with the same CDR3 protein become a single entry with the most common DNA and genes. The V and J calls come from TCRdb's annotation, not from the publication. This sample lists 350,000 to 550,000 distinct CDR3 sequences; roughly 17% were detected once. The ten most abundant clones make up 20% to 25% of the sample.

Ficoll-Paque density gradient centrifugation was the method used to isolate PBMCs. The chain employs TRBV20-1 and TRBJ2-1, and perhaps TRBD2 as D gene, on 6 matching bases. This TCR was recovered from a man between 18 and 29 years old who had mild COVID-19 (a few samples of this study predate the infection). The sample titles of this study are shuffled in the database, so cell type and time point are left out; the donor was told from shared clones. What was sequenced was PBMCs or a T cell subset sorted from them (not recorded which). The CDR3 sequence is CSARVLATSFYYNEQFF. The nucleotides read TGCAGTGCTAGAGTCCTAGCGACATCGTTCTACTACAATGAGCAGTTCTTC.